Listed below are T cell receptor beta chains from one sample, sequenced in a study of T-cell reconstitution after alpha-beta-depleted transplantation in children. MiXCR, applied by TCRdb to the PCR reads, yields one record per CDR3 protein. Among around 100,000 distinct CDR3 sequences, around 5.9% were seen once, and the ten largest hold roughly 6.1%. Sequenced here: PBMCs, mostly from graft donor cells, sampled 60 days after TCRalphabeta/CD19-depleted stem cell transplant. Receptors were obtained from a female patient between 2 and 10 years old who had a stem cell transplant for Fanconi anemia, so the T cells may come from the graft donor. Each CDR3 is given with its conserved first and last residue. Fields, in order: V gene, D gene, J gene, clone size, CDR3 DNA, CDR3 protein. D genes are given only for firm matches. Clone sizes are given selectively: once, few, many, or a class where the clone is expanded.

TRBV27	TRBD1	TRBJ2-1	many	TGTGCCAGCAGTTCGGACAGGGGGGACAATGAGCAGTTCTTC	CASSSDRGDNEQFF
TRBV20-1	-	TRBJ2-5	many	TGCAGTGCTAGAGGGTGGGGGAGGGAGACCCAGTACTTC	CSARGWGRETQYF
TRBV11-1	TRBD2	TRBJ2-3	many	TGTGCCAGCAACTTAGGAGCGGGAGTTCGAAAGGTCACAGATACGCAGTATTTT	CASNLGAGVRKVTDTQYF
TRBV20-1	TRBD1	TRBJ2-7	many	TGCAGTGCTAGAAGCCCTCGACAGGGATGGTACGAGCAGTACTTC	CSARSPRQGWYEQYF
TRBV6-2/TRBV6-3	TRBD1	TRBJ1-1	few	TGTGCCAGCAGTCGGACAGGGGGCTACAATTCCCTGGTGAGGCGGGACACTGAAGCTTTCTTT	CASSRTGGYNSLVRRDTEAFF
TRBV29-1	TRBD1	TRBJ1-4	many	TGCAGCGCTGTGGGACAGGGGATGAGACTGTTTTTT	CSAVGQGMRLFF
TRBV28	-	TRBJ2-5	many	TGTGCCAGCAGATTTAGGTGGGAGACCCAGTACTTC	CASRFRWETQYF
TRBV4-2	-	TRBJ2-1	many	TGTGCCAGCAGCGCCTCCTACAATGAGCAGTTCTTC	CASSASYNEQFF
TRBV12-3/TRBV12-4	-	TRBJ1-6	few	TGTGCCAGCAGTTTAGGGGGGGCCCCGAATTCACCCCTCCACTTT	CASSLGGAPNSPLHF
TRBV20-1	-	TRBJ2-7	many	TGCAGTGCTAGTCCGGGGGCGGTACCGGGCCCCGAGTACTTC	CSASPGAVPGPEYF
TRBV28	TRBD2	TRBJ2-5	many	TGTGCCAGCAGAAAACTAGCGGGAGACCAAGAGACCCAGTACTTC	CASRKLAGDQETQYF
TRBV6-5	TRBD2	TRBJ2-1	many	TGTGCCAGCAGTTACTTGACGACTAGCGGGGGGGTCTCCTACAATGAGCAGTTCTTC	CASSYLTTSGGVSYNEQFF
TRBV4-1	-	TRBJ2-5	-	TGCGCCAGCAGCCAAGGACAAGCCTCCACAGGAGAGACCCAGTACTTC	CASSQGQASTGETQYF